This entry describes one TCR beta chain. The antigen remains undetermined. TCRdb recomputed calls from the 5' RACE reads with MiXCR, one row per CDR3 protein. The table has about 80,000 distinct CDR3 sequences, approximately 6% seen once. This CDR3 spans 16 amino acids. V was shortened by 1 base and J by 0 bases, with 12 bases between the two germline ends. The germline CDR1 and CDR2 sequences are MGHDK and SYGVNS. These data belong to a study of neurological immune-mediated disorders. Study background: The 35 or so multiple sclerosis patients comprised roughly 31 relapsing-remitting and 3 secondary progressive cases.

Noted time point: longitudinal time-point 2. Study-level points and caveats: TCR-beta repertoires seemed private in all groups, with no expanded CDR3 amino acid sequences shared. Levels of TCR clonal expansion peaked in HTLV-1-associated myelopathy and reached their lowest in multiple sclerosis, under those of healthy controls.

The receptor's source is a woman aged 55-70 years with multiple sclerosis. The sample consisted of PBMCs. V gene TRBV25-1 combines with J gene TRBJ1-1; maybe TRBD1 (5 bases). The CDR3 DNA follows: TGTGCCAGCAGTGAATCCGCCGGGACGATGAACACTGAAGCTTTCTTT. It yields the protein CASSESAGTMNTEAFF.